The subject of this entry is one T cell receptor (beta chain). In the study's own analysis: Amplification of reference gene primers provided the estimated nucleated cell counts. Assay: immunoSEQ multiplex PCR; the TCRdb copy retains only in-frame clones and omits some. V and J calls and clone size are given by that table; D and trimming were obtained from the DNA. The sample holds approximately 150,000 clones, around nine tenths seen once. These data originate in a study of blood T cell repertoires in COVID-19. The CDR3 is 17 amino acids. After removal of 2 bases from V and 6 bases from J, the junction contained 16 bases not matched to a gene. Germline V gene sequence: CDR1 MNHEY, CDR2 SMNVEV (reference sequence).

Sequenced sample: peripheral blood. J is TRBJ2-7 and V is TRBV27; 7 bases map to TRBD1. This receptor was taken from a woman older than 75 with COVID-19, enrolled during active disease. CDR3 region: CASSLRARGQLRTEQYF. The CDR3 bases are TGTGCCAGCAGTTTACGGGCTAGGGGACAGCTGCGAACCGAGCAGTACTTC.